This TCR beta chain was captured by sequencing in a study of blood T cells in healthy people across ages. Regarding the study as a whole: A strong correlation between TCR beta diversity and naive T cell percentage was seen.

Germline V gives CDR1 KGHDR, CDR2 SFDVKD. The germline V and J ends were trimmed by 6 bases and 7 bases, with 17 bases remaining between them. The CDR3 covers 14 residues. A note on this clonotype: Antigen unknown. Given a much more abundant clone one base away, this may be a read error.

A second roughly 7 to 11 cycle PCR used barcoded and J-beta primers. TCRdb analysed the 5' RACE reads with MiXCR anew, one entry per CDR3 protein. The sample includes around 1,500,000 distinct CDR3 sequences, over 25% seen only once; the top ten take around 7.7%. V usage is TRBV24-1 and J usage is TRBJ1-2; tentatively, D is TRBD1 (6 bases). The sequencing input was blood. The sequence derives from a woman aged 25 to 45 in good health. The CDR3, as DNA: TGTGCCACCAGTAAGGGGGGCTCGGACTTTGGCTACACCTTC. This sequence encodes CATSKGGSDFGYTF.